This is a list of T cell receptor beta chains from one sample in a study of blood T cells in healthy people across ages. One entry per CDR3 protein, called by TCRdb with MiXCR from the 5' RACE reads. The sample yields fewer than 700,000 distinct CDR3 sequences, 40% to 55% seen once. Input material: blood. Source of these receptors: a man older than 75 in good health. Both conserved end residues are trimmed from each CDR3.

j_call v_call cdr3_aa
TRBJ2-7 TRBV5-1 ASSGELALREQY
TRBJ1-5 TRBV2 ASNPRMDQPQH
TRBJ1-2 TRBV29-1 SVGEGSWDYGYT
TRBJ2-3 TRBV6-5 ATLTGGGGTQY
TRBJ2-3 TRBV29-1 SVEGDSTDTQY
TRBJ2-7 TRBV29-1 SVEPTKGGEQY
TRBJ1-2 TRBV7-2 ASSPTWLGGYT
TRBJ2-7 TRBV20-1 SAGGGNGYEQY
TRBJ2-1 TRBV27 ASSPLGSESEQF
TRBJ2-7 TRBV5-1 ASSLGGTAYEQY
TRBJ2-1 TRBV11-2 ASSRTSGINEQF
TRBJ2-6 TRBV20-1 SARTVGANVLT
TRBJ1-2 TRBV7-9 ASSPGTGGATNYGYT
- TRBV4-1 ASSQLSRGLPKSIQY
- TRBV10-3 ATAPDGGFYEQY
TRBJ2-5 TRBV7-2 ASSLGGTSGGSWLY
TRBJ2-7 TRBV7-2 ASQGQVHNEQY
TRBJ2-6 TRBV9 ASSVGGWTGANVLT
TRBJ2-1 TRBV10-3 AISDAGGREGLYEQF
TRBJ1-1 TRBV7-2 ASSLAGAQGGAF
TRBJ2-4 TRBV20-1 SAKSGVREQY
TRBJ2-1 TRBV6-2/TRBV6-3 ASTYRGLKAYNEQF